Below, one T cell receptor (beta chain) is given with its context. These data come from a study of blood T cell repertoires in COVID-19. In the authors' workflow: Counts of nucleated cells, estimated from reference gene primer amplification, were obtained. Sequenced by immunoSEQ multiplex PCR; TCRdb stores in-frame clones only, minus some. V and J calls and clone size are given by that table; D and trimming were obtained from the DNA. The repertoire holds around 51,000 clones, with less than 95% as singletons. The receptor was derived from a man aged 65 to 85 with acute or convalescent COVID-19. The sequencing sample was made of peripheral blood.

Written as DNA, the CDR3 is TGCGCCAGCAGCCAAGATGGAGTCCCGACAACTAATGAAAAACTGTTTTTT. It codes for CASSQDGVPTTNEKLFF. The genes are TRBV4-3 and TRBJ1-4; D not resolved. The CDR3 spans 17 residues. V gave up 0 bases and J gave up 0 bases, with 11 bases separating them. Germline V gene sequence: CDR1 LGHNA, CDR2 YSLEER.